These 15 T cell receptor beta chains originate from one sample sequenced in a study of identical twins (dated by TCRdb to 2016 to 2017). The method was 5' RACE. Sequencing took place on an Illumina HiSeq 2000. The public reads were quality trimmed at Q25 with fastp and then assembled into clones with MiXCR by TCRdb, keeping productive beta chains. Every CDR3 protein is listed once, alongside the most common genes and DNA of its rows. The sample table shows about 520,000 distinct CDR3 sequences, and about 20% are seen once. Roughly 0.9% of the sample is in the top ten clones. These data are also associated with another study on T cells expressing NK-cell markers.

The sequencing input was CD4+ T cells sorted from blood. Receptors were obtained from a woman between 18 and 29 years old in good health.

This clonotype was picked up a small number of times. CDR3 amino acids: CASSTGGNGNTIYF. In DNA form, the CDR3 reads TGTGCCAGCAGCACAGGGGGCAATGGAAACACCATATATTTT. The chain employs TRBV7-6 and TRBJ1-3; 9 bases agree with TRBD1. The V gene's germline CDR1 is SGHVS and CDR2 FNYEAQ. With V trimmed by 5 bases and J by 3 bases, 2 bases remained unmatched. The CDR3 covers 14 residues.

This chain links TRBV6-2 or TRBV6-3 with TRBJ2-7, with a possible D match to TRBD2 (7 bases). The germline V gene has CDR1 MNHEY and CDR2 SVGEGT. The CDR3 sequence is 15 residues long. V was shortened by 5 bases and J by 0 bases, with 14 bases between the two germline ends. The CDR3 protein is CASSLLGGASYEQYF. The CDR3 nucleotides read TGTGCCAGCAGTCTACTGGGGGGGGCCTCCTACGAGCAGTACTTC.

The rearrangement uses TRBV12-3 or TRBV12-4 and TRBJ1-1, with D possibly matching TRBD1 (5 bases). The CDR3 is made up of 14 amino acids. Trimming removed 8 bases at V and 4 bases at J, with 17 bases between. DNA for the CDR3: TGTGCCAGCGGCGGTGGGGGTTTCAGCACTGAAGCTTTCTTT. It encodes CASGGGGFSTEAFF.

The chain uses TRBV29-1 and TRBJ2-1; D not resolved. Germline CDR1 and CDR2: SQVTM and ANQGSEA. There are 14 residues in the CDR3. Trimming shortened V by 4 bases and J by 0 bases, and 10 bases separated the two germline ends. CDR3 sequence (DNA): TGCAGCGTTGGCCGAACGAGCTCCTACAATGAGCAGTTCTTC. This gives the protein CSVGRTSSYNEQFF.

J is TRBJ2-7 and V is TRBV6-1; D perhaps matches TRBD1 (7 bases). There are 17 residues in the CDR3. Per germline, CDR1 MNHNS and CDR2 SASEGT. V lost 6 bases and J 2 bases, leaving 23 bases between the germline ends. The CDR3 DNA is TGTGCCAGCAGCCAACCGGGACAGCCCCCGGGGGCCTACGAGCAGTACTTC. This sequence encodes CASSQPGQPPGAYEQYF.

CDR3 DNA sequence: TGCAGTGCTAGAGATTGGGGTTCCTACGAGCAGTACTTC. This gives the protein CSARDWGSYEQYF. The chain uses TRBV20-1 and TRBJ2-7, with D uncertain. The length of the CDR3 is 13 residues. Germline values: CDR1 DFQATT, CDR2 SNEGSKA (reference sequence). Trimming took off 0 bases at V and 1 base at J, with 7 bases between the two ends.

The CDR3 is CSAFGTGGNQPQHF. As DNA, the CDR3 is TGCAGTGCTTTCGGGACAGGGGGCAATCAGCCCCAGCATTTT. This rearrangement joins TRBV20-1 to TRBJ1-5; 10 positions match TRBD1. Germline values: CDR1 DFQATT, CDR2 SNEGSKA (reference sequence). The trim removed 5 bases at V and 2 bases at J, leaving 3 bases unmatched. This CDR3 is built from 14 residues.

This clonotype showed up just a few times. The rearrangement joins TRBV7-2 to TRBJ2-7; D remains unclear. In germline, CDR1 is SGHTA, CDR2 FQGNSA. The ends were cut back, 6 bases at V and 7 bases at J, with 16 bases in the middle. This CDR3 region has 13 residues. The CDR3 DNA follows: TGTGCCAGCAGTGACGGTCCGCTGGGTGAGCAGTACTTC. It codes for CASSDGPLGEQYF.

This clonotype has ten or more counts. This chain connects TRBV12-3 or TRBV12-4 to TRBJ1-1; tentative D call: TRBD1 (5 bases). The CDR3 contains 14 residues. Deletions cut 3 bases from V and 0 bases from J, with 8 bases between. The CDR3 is CASSFGGMNTEAFF. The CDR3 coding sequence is TGTGCCAGCAGTTTTGGGGGGATGAACACTGAAGCTTTCTTT.

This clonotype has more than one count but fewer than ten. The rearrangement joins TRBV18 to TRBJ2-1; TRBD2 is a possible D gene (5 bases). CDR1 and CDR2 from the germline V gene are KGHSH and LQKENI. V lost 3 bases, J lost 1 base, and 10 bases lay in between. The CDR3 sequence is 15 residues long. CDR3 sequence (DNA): TGTGCCAGCTCACCCAGAACGGGATCCTACAATGAGCAGTTCTTC. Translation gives CASSPRTGSYNEQFF.

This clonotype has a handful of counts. The DNA of the CDR3 is TGTGCCAGCAGTTACTGGGGGGCCGCTTCCAATGAGCAGTTCTTC. Translating it yields CASSYWGAASNEQFF. The rearrangement uses TRBV6-5 and TRBJ2-1; D possibly uses TRBD1 or TRBD2 (6 bases each). Germline CDR1 is MNHEY and CDR2 is SVGAGI. This CDR3 comprises 15 residues. V was shortened by 1 base and J by 6 bases, with 13 bases between the two germline ends.

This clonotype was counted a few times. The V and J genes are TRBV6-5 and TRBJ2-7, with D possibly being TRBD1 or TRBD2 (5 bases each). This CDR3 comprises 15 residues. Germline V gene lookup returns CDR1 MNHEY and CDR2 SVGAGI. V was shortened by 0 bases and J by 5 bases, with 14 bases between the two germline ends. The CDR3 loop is CASSYSKTRGDEQYF. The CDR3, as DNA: TGTGCCAGCAGTTACTCGAAGACGAGGGGAGACGAGCAGTACTTC.

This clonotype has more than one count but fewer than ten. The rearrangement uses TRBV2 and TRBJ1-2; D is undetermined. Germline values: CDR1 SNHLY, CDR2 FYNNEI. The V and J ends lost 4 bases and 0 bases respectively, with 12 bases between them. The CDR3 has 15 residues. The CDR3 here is CASSVRQIANYGYTF. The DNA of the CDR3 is TGTGCCAGCAGTGTGAGGCAGATAGCTAACTATGGCTACACCTTC.

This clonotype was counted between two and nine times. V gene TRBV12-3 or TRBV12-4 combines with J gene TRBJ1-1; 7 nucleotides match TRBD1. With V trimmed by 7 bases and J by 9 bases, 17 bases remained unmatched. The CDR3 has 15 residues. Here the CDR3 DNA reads TGTGCCAGCACGCTAAGGGACAGAGCTCCTGAAAAAGCTTTCTTT. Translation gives CASTLRDRAPEKAFF.

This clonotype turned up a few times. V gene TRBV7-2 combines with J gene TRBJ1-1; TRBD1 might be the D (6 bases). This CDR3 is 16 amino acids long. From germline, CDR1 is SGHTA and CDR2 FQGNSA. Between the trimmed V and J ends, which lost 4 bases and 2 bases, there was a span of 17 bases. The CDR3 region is CASSSTGGAYNTEAFF. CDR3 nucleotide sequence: TGTGCCAGCAGCTCTACCGGGGGGGCTTATAACACTGAAGCTTTCTTT.